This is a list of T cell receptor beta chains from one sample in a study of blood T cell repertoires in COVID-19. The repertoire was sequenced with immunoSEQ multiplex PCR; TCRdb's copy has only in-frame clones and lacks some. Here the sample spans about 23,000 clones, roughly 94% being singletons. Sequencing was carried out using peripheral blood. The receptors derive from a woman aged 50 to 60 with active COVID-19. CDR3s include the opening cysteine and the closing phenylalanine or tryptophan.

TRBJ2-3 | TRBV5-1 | CASRLAQPSTDTQYF
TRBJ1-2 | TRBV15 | CATSEKVRGYGYTF
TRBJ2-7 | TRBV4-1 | CASSHVGLAVSYEQYF
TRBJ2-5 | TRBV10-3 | CAISGSQGAHQETQYF
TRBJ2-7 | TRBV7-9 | CASSLMESSYEQYF
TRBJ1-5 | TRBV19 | CASSMLGTGGGQPQHF
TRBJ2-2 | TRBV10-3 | CAISGSDRGTGELFF
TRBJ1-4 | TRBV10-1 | CASSSGATNEKLFF
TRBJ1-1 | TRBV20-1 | CSVQGGTEAFF
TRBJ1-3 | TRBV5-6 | CASSLSGAGNTIYF
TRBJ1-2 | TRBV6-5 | CASSFGQTPSYGYTF
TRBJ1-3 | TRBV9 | CASSVTTGGAGNTIYF
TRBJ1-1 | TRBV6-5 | CASTDTGTNTEAFF
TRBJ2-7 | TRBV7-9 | CASSARQGGFYEQYF
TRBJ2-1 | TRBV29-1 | CSVGQGAYNEQFF
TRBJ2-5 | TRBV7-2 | CASSRQGPLNF